These 12 T cell receptor beta chains were sequenced from one sample in a study of cytomegalovirus exposure and HLA in healthy donors. PCR used 60 Vbeta primers and 13 Jbeta primers. Assay: immunoSEQ multiplex PCR; the TCRdb copy retains only in-frame clones and omits some. The sample contains approximately 150,000 clones, less than 10% of which appear only once. The sequenced sample consisted of PBMCs. All receptors derive from a male donor in good health and CMV-seronegative.

This chain joins TRBV11-3 and TRBJ2-3; maybe TRBD1 (5 bases). The CDR3 spans 16 residues. Germline V gene data show CDR1 as SGHNT and CDR2 as YENEEA. V dropped 5 bases and J dropped 0 bases, with 15 bases sitting between them. CDR3 nucleotides: TGTGCCAGCAGCCTCGGACAAACTTTTAGCACAGATACGCAGTATTTT. This gives the protein CASSLGQTFSTDTQYF.

The sample holds a few counts of this clone. The chain employs TRBV28 and TRBJ2-1; TRBD1 agrees at 10 bases. The CDR3 is made up of 15 amino acids. In germline, CDR1 is MDHEN, CDR2 SYDVKM. V was clipped by 6 bases and J by 6 bases; unmatched bases: 8. In nucleotides, the CDR3 is TGTGCCAGCAGCCCCGGGACAGGGGAGAGCAATGAGCAGTTCTTC. It codes for CASSPGTGESNEQFF. The whole variable domain, filled in from reference TRBV28 and TRBJ2-1, reads DVKVTQSSRYLVKRTGEKVFLECVQDMDHENMFWYRQDPGLGLRLIYFSYDVKMKEKGDIPEGYSVSREKKERFSLILESASTNQTSMYLCASSPGTGESNEQFFGPGTRLTVL.

With regard to this clone: This specimen includes other DNA sequences encoding the same CDR3. The chain couples TRBV7-2 to TRBJ1-5; D might be TRBD1 (6 bases). CDR1 SGHTA and CDR2 FQGNSA come from the germline V gene. Deletions cut 6 bases from V and 4 bases from J, with 13 bases between. The CDR3 has 14 amino acids. Here the CDR3 reads CASSLQGSNQPQHF. DNA of the CDR3: TGTGCCAGCAGTCTACAGGGCTCGAATCAGCCCCAGCATTTT.

This clone occurred a few times. The chain employs TRBV29-1 and TRBJ2-1; a possible D gene is TRBD2 (6 bases). The V gene lost 4 bases and the J gene lost 0 bases, with 10 bases spanning the gap. The V gene's germline CDR1 is SQVTM and CDR2 ANQGSEA. The CDR3 contains 14 residues. CDR3 sequence: CSVVAVSSYNEQFF. CDR3 sequence (DNA): TGCAGCGTTGTAGCGGTCAGCTCCTACAATGAGCAGTTCTTC.

CDR3 nucleotides: TGTGCCAGCTCACCAGGGACTAGCGTCGGGGAGCAGTTCTTC. Translating it yields CASSPGTSVGEQFF. The chain couples TRBV18 to TRBJ2-1; 10 bases map to TRBD2. The CDR3 has 14 amino acids. The V segment lost 2 bases and the J segment 10 bases; nucleotides outside the gene matches: 5. Germline V gene sequence: CDR1 KGHSH, CDR2 LQKENI. The full variable domain, rest sourced from reference TRBV18 and TRBJ2-1, is NAGVMQNPRHLVRRRGQEARLRCSPMKGHSHVYWYRQLPEEGLKFMVYLQKENIIDESGMPKERFSAEFPKEGPSILRIQQVVRGDSAAYFCASSPGTSVGEQFFGPGTRLTVL.

This chain joins TRBV7-9 and TRBJ2-5; D remains ambiguous. Trimming stripped 1 base from V and 3 bases from J, with 9 bases between. CDR3 length: 14 amino acids. Per germline, CDR1 SEHNR and CDR2 FQNEAQ (reference sequence). The CDR3 nucleotides are TGTGCCAGCAGCTTAGACGGGTTGGAAGAGACCCAGTACTTC. This encodes CASSLDGLEETQYF. Drawing the rest from reference TRBV7-9 and TRBJ2-5, the complete variable domain is DTGVSQNPRHKITKRGQNVTFRCDPISEHNRLYWYRQTLGQGPEFLTYFQNEAQLEKSRLLSDRFSAERPKGSFSTLEIQRTEQGDSAMYLCASSLDGLEETQYFGPGTRLLVL.

On this clone itself: Because it lacks the conserved phenylalanine or tryptophan at the end, this CDR3 is likely a read error. This sequence joins TRBV28 and TRBJ1-1; a weak D match, TRBD1 (5 bases). The CDR3 length is 13 residues. Germline assignment: CDR1 MDHEN and CDR2 SYDVKM. CDR3 in amino acids: CDSSRGRDTEAFV. For the CDR3, the DNA is TGTGACAGCAGTAGGGGCCGTGACACTGAAGCTTTCGTT.

This clone was detected only a few times. The chain is built from TRBV28 and TRBJ2-3; 8 positions match TRBD2. Unmatched junction bases numbered 6, after V lost 6 bases and J lost 4 bases. The CDR3 runs 14 residues. The germline V gene encodes CDR1 MDHEN and CDR2 SYDVKM. The DNA of the CDR3 is TGTGCCAGCAGACGCGGGGGGCCCCCAGATACGCAGTATTTT. Translation: CASRRGGPPDTQYF.

DNA for the CDR3: TGCAGCGTTGAAGTTCAGGACAGATCCTACGAGCAGTACTTC. Translation gives CSVEVQDRSYEQYF. This chain joins TRBV29-1 and TRBJ2-7; D possibly corresponds to TRBD1 (6 bases). CDR3 size: 14 residues. The V and J ends lost 1 base and 1 base respectively, with 11 bases between them. Germline V gene sequence: CDR1 SQVTM, CDR2 ANQGSEA.

The rearrangement uses TRBV29-1 and TRBJ1-1, with a possible D match to TRBD1 (6 bases). This CDR3 has 14 amino acids. The V gene lost 5 bases and the J gene lost 3 bases, with 16 bases spanning the gap. CDR1 is SQVTM and CDR2 is ANQGSEA in the germline V gene. The CDR3 region is CSVLGHQNHTEAFF. DNA for the CDR3: TGCAGCGTTCTGGGACACCAAAATCACACTGAAGCTTTCTTT.

In its sample, this clone was seen a few times. This chain uses TRBV4-3 with TRBJ2-1; tentatively, D is TRBD1 (6 bases). CDR1 and CDR2 (germline): LGHNA, YSLEER. Trimming left V 0 bases short and J 0 bases short, with 12 bases between. This CDR3 contains 17 residues. In nucleotides, the CDR3 is TGCGCCAGCAGCCAAGAAAGCGGACAGAGCTCCTACAATGAGCAGTTCTTC. It yields the protein CASSQESGQSSYNEQFF.

This clone was counted only a few times. The chain carries TRBV2 and TRBJ2-1; possible D gene TRBD1, 6 bases. This CDR3 has 12 amino acids. Germline CDR1 and CDR2: SNHLY and FYNNEI. V lost 6 bases and J lost 8, with 11 bases in between. CDR3 residues: CASSTPGDEQFF. CDR3 sequence (DNA): TGTGCCAGCAGCACGCCAGGGGATGAGCAGTTCTTC.